These 23 T cell receptor beta chains share one sample of origin, sequenced in a study of cytomegalovirus exposure and HLA in healthy donors. Profiled with immunoSEQ multiplex PCR; TCRdb holds only in-frame clones, not every one. Of about 110,000 clones listed, 70% to 90% are singletons. The sequenced sample consisted of PBMCs. The receptors originated from a woman younger than 35 in good health and CMV-seronegative.

The chain employs TRBV7-9 and TRBJ1-3; D possibly corresponds to TRBD1 (5 bases). Trimming took off 2 bases at V and 5 bases at J, with 19 bases between the two ends. This CDR3 comprises 17 residues. Germline V lookup: CDR1 SEHNR, CDR2 FQNEAQ (reference sequence). CDR3 in amino acids: CASSLTATTMGRNTIYF. As DNA, the CDR3 is TGTGCCAGCAGCTTAACGGCAACGACCATGGGGCGAAACACCATATATTTT.

The V gene is TRBV18, the J gene TRBJ2-7; 7 nucleotides match TRBD1. The V segment lost 2 bases and the J segment 2 bases; nucleotides outside the gene matches: 6. Germline assignment: CDR1 KGHSH and CDR2 LQKENI. The CDR3 is 15 amino acids. CDR3 region: CASSPRDSKTYEQYF. For the CDR3, the DNA is TGTGCCAGCTCACCAAGGGACAGTAAAACCTACGAGCAGTACTTC. The whole variable domain, remainder taken from reference TRBV18 and TRBJ2-7, is NAGVMQNPRHLVRRRGQEARLRCSPMKGHSHVYWYRQLPEEGLKFMVYLQKENIIDESGMPKERFSAEFPKEGPSILRIQQVVRGDSAAYFCASSPRDSKTYEQYFGPGTRLTVT.

V gene TRBV9 combines with J gene TRBJ2-6, with 7 bases identical to TRBD1. With V trimmed by 0 bases and J by 0 bases, 3 bases remained unmatched. The CDR3 consists of 17 residues. Germline-derived CDR1 and CDR2 are SGDLS and YYNGEE. CDR3 nucleotides: TGTGCCAGCAGCGTAGAAACAGGGGCCTCTGGGGCCAACGTCCTGACTTTC. It encodes CASSVETGASGANVLTF.

This rearrangement joins TRBV27 to TRBJ1-5; D gene ambiguous. Germline lookup yields CDR1 MNHEY and CDR2 SMNVEV (reference sequence). The ends were cut back, 4 bases at V and 0 bases at J, with 10 bases in the middle. The CDR3 totals 15 residues. The CDR3 DNA follows: TGTGCCAGCAGTTATTCCGGTGATAGCAATCAGCCCCAGCATTTT. It codes for CASSYSGDSNQPQHF.

The chain recombines TRBV7-6 with TRBJ2-7; a possible D gene is TRBD1 (6 bases). V was cut by 5 bases and J by 2 bases, with 19 bases left in between. This CDR3 spans 16 amino acids. The germline V gene encodes CDR1 SGHVS and CDR2 FNYEAQ. The CDR3 spells CASSRLGAPSPYEQYF. The DNA of the CDR3 is TGTGCCAGCAGCCGCCTGGGGGCACCGTCCCCCTACGAGCAGTACTTC. The variable domain in full, with the rest retrieved from reference TRBV7-6 and TRBJ2-7, is GAGVSQSPRYKVTKRGQDVALRCDPISGHVSLYWYRQALGQGPEFLTYFNYEAQQDKSGLPNDRFSAERPEGSISTLTIQRTEQRDSAMYRCASSRLGAPSPYEQYFGPGTRLTVT.

This sequence joins TRBV4-1 and TRBJ2-1, with 7 bases matching TRBD2. Germline CDR1 and CDR2: MGHRA and YSYEKL. This CDR3 contains 14 residues. The V gene end was trimmed by 4 bases and the J gene end by 7 bases; junction bases not matched to a gene: 7. The CDR3 sequence is CASSPQRGDNEQFF. The CDR3 region has the DNA TGCGCCAGCAGCCCCCAGCGGGGTGATAATGAGCAGTTCTTC.

The chain is built from TRBV28 and TRBJ2-7; D may be TRBD2 (6 bases). Deletions cut 4 bases from V and 6 bases from J, with 19 bases between. The CDR3 extends over 15 amino acids. Per germline, CDR1 MDHEN and CDR2 SYDVKM. The DNA of the CDR3 is TGTGCCAGCAGTTCAGTAGGCCCCGGGGGAGGCGAGCAGTACTTC. Its protein is CASSSVGPGGGEQYF.

This chain joins TRBV18 and TRBJ1-1, with 10 bases identical to TRBD1. The CDR3 spans 16 residues. V lost 1 base and J lost 7; bases outside the gene matches: 9. Germline CDR1 is KGHSH and CDR2 is LQKENI. DNA of the CDR3: TGTGCCAGCTCACCACGGGACAGGGGACATCTATATGAAGCTTTCTTT. Translating it yields CASSPRDRGHLYEAFF.

V usage is TRBV9 and J usage is TRBJ1-6, with D tentatively TRBD1 (6 bases). CDR3 length: 15 residues. V shed 2 bases and J shed 8 bases, with 14 bases lying between them. Germline assignment: CDR1 SGDLS and CDR2 YYNGEE. Here the CDR3 DNA reads TGTGCCAGCAGCGTTGACGGGGGGCAGGATTCACCCCTCCACTTT. Translation gives CASSVDGGQDSPLHF.

The chain is built from TRBV30 and TRBJ1-6; possibly TRBD1 for D (6 bases). Trimming removed 3 bases at V and 4 bases at J, with 10 bases between. Per the germline V gene, CDR1 is GTSNPN and CDR2 is SVGIG (reference sequence). This CDR3 is 14 amino acids long. CDR3 DNA sequence: TGTGCCTGGAGGGGAGGGGGGTATAATTCACCCCTCCACTTT. Amino acid sequence: CAWRGGGYNSPLHF. Supplemented by reference TRBV30 and TRBJ1-6, the full variable domain reads SQTIHQWPATLVQPVGSPLSLECTVEGTSNPNLYWYRQAAGRGLQLLFYSVGIGQISSEVPQNLSASRPQDRQFILSSKKLLLSDSGFYLCAWRGGGYNSPLHFGNGTRLTVT.

The rearrangement links TRBV29-1 to TRBJ1-1, with D perhaps matching TRBD1 (6 bases). V lost 7 bases and J 0 bases, leaving 12 bases between the germline ends. CDR3 size: 13 residues. Germline V gene data show CDR1 as SQVTM and CDR2 as ANQGSEA. The CDR3 loop is CSARGGMNTEAFF. The CDR3 nucleotides read TGCAGCGCCAGGGGCGGTATGAACACTGAAGCTTTCTTT. The full variable domain, rest sourced from reference TRBV29-1 and TRBJ1-1, is SAVISQKPSRDICQRGTSLTIQCQVDSQVTMMFWYRQQPGQSLTLIATANQGSEATYESGFVIDKFPISRPNLTFSTLTVSNMSPEDSSIYLCSARGGMNTEAFFGQGTRLTVV.

The chain links TRBV18 to TRBJ1-1; D is possibly TRBD1 (5 bases). The CDR3 is made up of 12 amino acids. CDR1 is KGHSH and CDR2 is LQKENI in the germline V gene. Trimming took 4 bases from V and 3 from J, leaving 6 bases between them. CDR3 amino acids: CASSRGDTEAFF. CDR3 coding DNA: TGTGCCAGCTCACGGGGGGACACTGAAGCTTTCTTT. The full variable domain, rest sourced from reference TRBV18 and TRBJ1-1, is NAGVMQNPRHLVRRRGQEARLRCSPMKGHSHVYWYRQLPEEGLKFMVYLQKENIIDESGMPKERFSAEFPKEGPSILRIQQVVRGDSAAYFCASSRGDTEAFFGQGTRLTVV.

The J gene is TRBJ1-1, the V gene TRBV9; the D gene is possibly TRBD1 (5 bases). Looked up from germline, CDR1 is SGDLS and CDR2 is YYNGEE. Trimming stripped 3 bases from V and 6 bases from J, with 9 bases between. This CDR3 spans 12 amino acids. CDR3 residues: CASSGQGSEAFF. Here the CDR3 DNA reads TGTGCCAGCAGCGGTCAGGGTTCTGAAGCTTTCTTT.

V gene TRBV4-1 combines with J gene TRBJ2-3; 11 bases agree with TRBD2. The CDR3 is 16 residues long. J was trimmed by 1 base and V by 0 bases; bases with no gene match: 0. The germline gives CDR1 MGHRA, CDR2 YSYEKL. CDR3 DNA sequence: TGCGCCAGCAGCCAAGAACTAGCGGGGGGCACAGATACGCAGTATTTT. It specifies CASSQELAGGTDTQYF.

The genes are TRBV7-9 and TRBJ1-5; 7 nucleotides match TRBD1. Trimming cost V 5 bases and J 6 bases; bases outside gene matches: 10. This CDR3 has 15 amino acids. Germline CDR1 and CDR2: SEHNR and FQNEAQ (reference sequence). CDR3 residues: CASSGDEGASQPQHF. CDR3 coding DNA: TGTGCCAGCAGCGGAGATGAGGGGGCTAGTCAGCCCCAGCATTTT.

The gene calls are TRBV7-2 and TRBJ2-7; weak D call: TRBD1 (5 bases). Trimming stripped 5 bases from V and 1 base from J, with 15 bases between. The CDR3 has 15 residues. Germline-derived CDR1 and CDR2 are SGHTA and FQGNSA. This CDR3 reads CASSDGQGGSYEQYF. In nucleotides, the CDR3 is TGTGCCAGCAGCGACGGGCAGGGCGGATCCTACGAGCAGTACTTC.

The chain joins TRBV10-2 to TRBJ2-7, with D maybe TRBD1 (6 bases). With 4 bases removed from V and 7 bases from J, the gap between germline ends came to 20 bases. CDR3 length equals 15 residues. In germline, CDR1 is WSHSY, CDR2 SAAADI. The CDR3 sequence is CASSAAGAPAWEQYF. The CDR3 DNA is TGCGCCAGCAGTGCGGCAGGGGCCCCGGCGTGGGAGCAGTACTTC.

The chain uses TRBV5-6 and TRBJ1-1; D is ambiguous. The CDR3 runs to 13 residues. Germline CDR1 and CDR2: SGHDT and YYEEEE. V was trimmed by 4 bases and J by 11 bases, leaving 18 bases between them. The CDR3 loop is CASSPHTVGWAFF. For the CDR3, the DNA is TGTGCCAGCAGCCCACACACAGTGGGTTGGGCTTTCTTT. Full variable domain (rest looked up from reference TRBV5-6 and TRBJ1-1): DAGVTQSPTHLIKTRGQQVTLRCSPKSGHDTVSWYQQALGQGPQFIFQYYEEEERQRGNFPDRFSGHQFPNYSSELNVNALLLGDSALYLCASSPHTVGWAFFGQGTRLTVV.

The gene calls are TRBV9 and TRBJ2-1; 8 bases map to TRBD2. Germline V gene sequence: CDR1 SGDLS, CDR2 YYNGEE. This CDR3 spans 16 amino acids. J gave up 5 bases and V 0 bases, and 7 bases lay outside the gene matches. CDR3 nucleotides: TGTGCCAGCAGCGTAGAAGCTGCGGGGGGCAACAATGAGCAGTTCTTC. Its translation is CASSVEAAGGNNEQFF.

This clone has only one observation. Other DNA sequences from this sample encode an identical CDR3 as well. The chain carries TRBV27 and TRBJ2-7; TRBD1 aligns across 8 bases. Germline V lookup: CDR1 MNHEY, CDR2 SMNVEV (reference sequence). This CDR3 has 14 amino acids. Trimming cost V 5 bases and J 1 base; bases outside gene matches: 4. The DNA for the CDR3 is TGTGCCAGCAGTCTCCGACAGGGGTCCTACGAGCAGTACTTC. It yields the protein CASSLRQGSYEQYF.

The chain joins TRBV28 to TRBJ1-6; TRBD1 is a possible D gene (5 bases). The CDR3 is 15 amino acids. V lost 4 bases and J 9 bases, leaving 16 bases between the germline ends. Germline values: CDR1 MDHEN, CDR2 SYDVKM. The CDR3 region is CASSSGGREASPLHF. The DNA for the CDR3 is TGTGCCAGCAGTTCCGGGGGGAGGGAAGCTTCACCCCTCCACTTT.

The gene calls are TRBV27 and TRBJ2-3, with 9 bases matching TRBD2. The CDR3 runs to 16 residues. CDR1 MNHEY and CDR2 SMNVEV come from the germline V gene (reference sequence). Unmatched junction bases numbered 9, after V lost 7 bases and J lost 1 base. DNA of the CDR3: TGTGCCAGCACTTCCACGCGGACTAGCGGCACAGATACGCAGTATTTT. Translation: CASTSTRTSGTDTQYF.

A note on this clone: This specimen includes other DNA sequences encoding the same CDR3. The gene calls are TRBV9 and TRBJ1-1, with D unresolved. The CDR3 sequence is 14 residues long. Germline V gene sequence: CDR1 SGDLS, CDR2 YYNGEE. Trimming stripped 4 bases from V and 1 base from J, with 11 bases between. In nucleotides, the CDR3 is TGTGCCAGCAGCCCGCCTGGCGGGAACACTGAAGCTTTCTTT. This gives the protein CASSPPGGNTEAFF.